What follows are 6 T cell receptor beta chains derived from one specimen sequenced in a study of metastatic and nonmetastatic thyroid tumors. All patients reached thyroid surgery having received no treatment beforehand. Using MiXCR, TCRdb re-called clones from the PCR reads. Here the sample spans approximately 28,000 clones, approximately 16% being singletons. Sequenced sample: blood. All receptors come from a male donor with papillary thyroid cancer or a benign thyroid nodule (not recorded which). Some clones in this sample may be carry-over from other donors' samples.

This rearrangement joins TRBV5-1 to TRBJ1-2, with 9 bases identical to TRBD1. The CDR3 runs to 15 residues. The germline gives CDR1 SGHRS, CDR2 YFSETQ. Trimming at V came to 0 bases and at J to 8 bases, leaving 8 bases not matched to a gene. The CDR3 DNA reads TGCGCCAGCAGCTTGGTATCCGGGACAGGGAGAGGCTACACCTTC. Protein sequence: CASSLVSGTGRGYTF.

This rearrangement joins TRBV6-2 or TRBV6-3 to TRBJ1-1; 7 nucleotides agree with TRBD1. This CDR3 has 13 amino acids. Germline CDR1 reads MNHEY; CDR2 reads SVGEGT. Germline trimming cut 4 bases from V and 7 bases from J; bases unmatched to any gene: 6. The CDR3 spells CASSFPDRLEAFF. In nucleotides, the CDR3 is TGTGCCAGCAGTTTCCCGGACAGGCTTGAAGCTTTCTTT.

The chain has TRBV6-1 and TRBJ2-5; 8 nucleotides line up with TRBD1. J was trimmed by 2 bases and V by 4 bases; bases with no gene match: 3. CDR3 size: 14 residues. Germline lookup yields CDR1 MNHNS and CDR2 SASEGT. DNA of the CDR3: TGTGCCAGCAGTGGGACAGGGAGTCAAGAGACCCAGTACTTC. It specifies CASSGTGSQETQYF.

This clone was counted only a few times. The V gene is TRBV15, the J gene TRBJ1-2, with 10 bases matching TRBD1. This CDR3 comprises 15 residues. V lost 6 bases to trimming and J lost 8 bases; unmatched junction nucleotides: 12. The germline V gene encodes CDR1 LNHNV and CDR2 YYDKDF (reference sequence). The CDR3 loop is CATRTPGQGKKGYTF. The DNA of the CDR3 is TGTGCCACCAGGACACCGGGACAGGGGAAGAAGGGCTACACCTTC.

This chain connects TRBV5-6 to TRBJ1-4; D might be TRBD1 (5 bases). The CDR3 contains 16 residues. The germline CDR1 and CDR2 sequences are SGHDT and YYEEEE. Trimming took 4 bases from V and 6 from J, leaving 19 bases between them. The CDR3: CASSRLGGEEDEKLFF. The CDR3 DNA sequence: TGTGCCAGCAGCCGCCTGGGGGGGGAGGAGGATGAAAAACTGTTTTTT. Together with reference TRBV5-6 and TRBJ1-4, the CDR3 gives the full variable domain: DAGVTQSPTHLIKTRGQQVTLRCSPKSGHDTVSWYQQALGQGPQFIFQYYEEEERQRGNFPDRFSGHQFPNYSSELNVNALLLGDSALYLCASSRLGGEEDEKLFFGSGTQLSVL.

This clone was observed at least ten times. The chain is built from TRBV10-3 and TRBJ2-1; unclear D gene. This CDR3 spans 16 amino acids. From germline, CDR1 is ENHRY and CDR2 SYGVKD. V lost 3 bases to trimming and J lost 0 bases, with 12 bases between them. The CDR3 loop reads CAISEQWLSSYNEQFF. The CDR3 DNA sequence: TGTGCCATCAGTGAACAATGGCTAAGCTCCTACAATGAGCAGTTCTTC.